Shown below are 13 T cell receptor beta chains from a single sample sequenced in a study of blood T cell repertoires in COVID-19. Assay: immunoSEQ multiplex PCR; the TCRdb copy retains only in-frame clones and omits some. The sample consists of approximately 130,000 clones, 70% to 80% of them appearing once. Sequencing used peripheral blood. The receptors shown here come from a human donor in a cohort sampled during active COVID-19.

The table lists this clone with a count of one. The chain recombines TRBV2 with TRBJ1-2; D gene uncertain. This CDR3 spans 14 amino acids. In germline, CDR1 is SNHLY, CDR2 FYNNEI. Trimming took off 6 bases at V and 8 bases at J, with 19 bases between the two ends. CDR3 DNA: TGTGCCAGCAGCGGCCGGGGAGAGGGTCGGGGCTACACCTTC. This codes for CASSGRGEGRGYTF.

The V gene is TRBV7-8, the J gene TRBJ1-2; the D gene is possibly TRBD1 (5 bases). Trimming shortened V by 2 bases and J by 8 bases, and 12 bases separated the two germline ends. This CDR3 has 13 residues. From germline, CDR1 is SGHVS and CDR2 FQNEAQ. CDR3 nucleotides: TGTGCCAGCAGCTTAAGGGGAATCGGCGGCTACACCTTC. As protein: CASSLRGIGGYTF.

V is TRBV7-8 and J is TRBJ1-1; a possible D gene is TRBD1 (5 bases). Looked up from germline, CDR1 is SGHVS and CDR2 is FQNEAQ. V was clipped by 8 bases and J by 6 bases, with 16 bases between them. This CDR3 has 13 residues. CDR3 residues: CASSVGRVAEAFF. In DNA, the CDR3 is TGTGCCAGCTCCGTGGGCAGGGTGGCTGAAGCTTTCTTT.

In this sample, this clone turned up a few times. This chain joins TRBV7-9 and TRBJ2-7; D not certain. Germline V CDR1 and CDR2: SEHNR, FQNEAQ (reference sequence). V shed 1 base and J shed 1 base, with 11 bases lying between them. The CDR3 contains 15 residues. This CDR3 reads CASSLERHISYEQYF. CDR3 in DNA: TGTGCCAGCAGCTTAGAGAGACACATTTCCTACGAGCAGTACTTC.

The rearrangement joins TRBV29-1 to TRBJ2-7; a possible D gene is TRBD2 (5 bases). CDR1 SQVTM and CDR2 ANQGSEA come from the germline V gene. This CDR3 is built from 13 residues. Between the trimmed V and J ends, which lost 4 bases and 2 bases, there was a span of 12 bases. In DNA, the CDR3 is TGCAGCGTTGGCGGACTGGCAGCCTACGAGCAGTACTTC. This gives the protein CSVGGLAAYEQYF.

The CDR3, as DNA: TGTGCCAGCAGTTACTCAGAGGGCAGGGGGGACTACACCTTC. This encodes CASSYSEGRGDYTF. The genes are TRBV6-6 and TRBJ1-2; 7 bases line up with TRBD1. The trim removed 0 bases at V and 10 bases at J, leaving 8 bases unmatched. This CDR3 is built from 14 residues. Germline loops: CDR1 MNHNY, CDR2 SVGAGI (reference sequence).

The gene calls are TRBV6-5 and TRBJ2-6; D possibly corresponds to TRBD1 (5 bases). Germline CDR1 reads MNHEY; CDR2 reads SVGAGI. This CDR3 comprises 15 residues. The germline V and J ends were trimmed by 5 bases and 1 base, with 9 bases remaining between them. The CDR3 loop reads CASSRGLSGANVLTF. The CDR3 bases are TGTGCCAGCAGTAGGGGCCTATCTGGGGCCAACGTCCTGACTTTC.

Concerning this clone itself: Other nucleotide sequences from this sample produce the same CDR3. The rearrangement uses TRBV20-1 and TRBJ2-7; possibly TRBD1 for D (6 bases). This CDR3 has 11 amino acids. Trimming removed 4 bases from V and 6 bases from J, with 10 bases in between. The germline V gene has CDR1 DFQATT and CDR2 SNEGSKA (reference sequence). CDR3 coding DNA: TGCAGTGCTACACAGGGAGTCGAGCAGTACTTC. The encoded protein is CSATQGVEQYF.

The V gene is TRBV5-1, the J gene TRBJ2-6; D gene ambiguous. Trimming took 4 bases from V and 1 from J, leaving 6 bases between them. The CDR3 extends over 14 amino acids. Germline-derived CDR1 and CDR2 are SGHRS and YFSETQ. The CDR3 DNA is TGCGCCAGCAGCCTAGGTTCTGGGGCCAACGTCCTGACTTTC. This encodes CASSLGSGANVLTF.

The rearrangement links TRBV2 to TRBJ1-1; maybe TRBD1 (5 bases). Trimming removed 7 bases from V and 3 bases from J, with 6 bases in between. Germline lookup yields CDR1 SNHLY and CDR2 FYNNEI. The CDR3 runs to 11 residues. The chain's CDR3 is CASTRDTEAFF. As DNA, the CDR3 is TGTGCCAGCACCAGGGACACTGAAGCTTTCTTT. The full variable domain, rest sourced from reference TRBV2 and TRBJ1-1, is EPEVTQTPSHQVTQMGQEVILRCVPISNHLYFYWYRQILGQKVEFLVSFYNNEISEKSEIFDDQFSVERPDGSNFTLKIRSTKLEDSAMYFCASTRDTEAFFGQGTRLTVV.

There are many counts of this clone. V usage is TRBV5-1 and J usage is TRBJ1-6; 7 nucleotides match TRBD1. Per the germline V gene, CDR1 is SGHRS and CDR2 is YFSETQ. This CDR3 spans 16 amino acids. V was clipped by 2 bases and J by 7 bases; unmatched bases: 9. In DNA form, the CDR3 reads TGCGCCAGCAGCTTCCTTCGGGCAGGGGGAAATTCACCCCTCCACTTT. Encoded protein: CASSFLRAGGNSPLHF. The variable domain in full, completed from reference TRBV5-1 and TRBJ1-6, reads KAGVTQTPRYLIKTRGQQVTLSCSPISGHRSVSWYQQTPGQGLQFLFEYFSETQRNKGNFPGRFSGRQFSNSRSEMNVSTLELGDSALYLCASSFLRAGGNSPLHFGNGTRLTVT.

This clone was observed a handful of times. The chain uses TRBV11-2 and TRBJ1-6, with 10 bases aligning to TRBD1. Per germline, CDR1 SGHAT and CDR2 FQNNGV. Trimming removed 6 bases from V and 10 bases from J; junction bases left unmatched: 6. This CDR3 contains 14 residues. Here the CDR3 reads CASRAGQGKSPLHF. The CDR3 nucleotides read TGTGCCAGCAGAGCGGGACAGGGGAAGTCACCCCTCCACTTT.

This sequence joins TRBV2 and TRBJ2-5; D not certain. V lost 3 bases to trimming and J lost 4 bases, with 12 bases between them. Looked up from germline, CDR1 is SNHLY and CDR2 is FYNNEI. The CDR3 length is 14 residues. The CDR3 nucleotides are TGTGCCAGCAGTGATAGTCGTTTGGTAGAGACCCAGTACTTC. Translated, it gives CASSDSRLVETQYF.